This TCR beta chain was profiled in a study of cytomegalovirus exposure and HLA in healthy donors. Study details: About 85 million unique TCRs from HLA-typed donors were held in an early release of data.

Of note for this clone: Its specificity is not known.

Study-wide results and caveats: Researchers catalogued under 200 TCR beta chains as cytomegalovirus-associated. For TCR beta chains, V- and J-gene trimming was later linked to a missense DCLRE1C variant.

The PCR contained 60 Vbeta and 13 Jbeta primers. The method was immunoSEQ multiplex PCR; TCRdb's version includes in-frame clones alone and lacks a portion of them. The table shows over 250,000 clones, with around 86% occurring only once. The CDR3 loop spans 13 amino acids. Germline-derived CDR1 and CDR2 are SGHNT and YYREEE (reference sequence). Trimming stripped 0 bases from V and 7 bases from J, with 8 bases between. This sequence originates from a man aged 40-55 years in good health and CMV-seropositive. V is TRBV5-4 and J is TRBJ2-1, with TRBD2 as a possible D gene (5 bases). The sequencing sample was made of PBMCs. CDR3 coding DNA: TGTGCCAGCAGCTTGGTGCGGGTGAATGAGCAGTTCTTC. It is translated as CASSLVRVNEQFF.